What follows are 20 T cell receptor beta chains derived from one specimen sequenced in a study of cytomegalovirus exposure and HLA in healthy donors (TCRdb year 2017). Library creation used the immunoSEQ multiplex PCR assay. For the multiplex PCR, a mixture combining 60 forward primers for TCR Vbeta segments and 13 reverse primers for TCR Jbeta segments was used. Entries here come from immuneACCESS through TCRdb and include only in-frame sequences with V and J called. Some clones fail to appear in such tables; in the studies checked, an unresolved V gene covers under half of the shortfall, and the cause of the remainder is unknown. The sample has about 190,000 clones on record, roughly 80% of them singletons. The ten largest account for 3.5% to 4% of the sample. Material for sequencing was PBMCs. The receptors were sampled from a man aged 50 to 60 in good health and CMV-seronegative.

The chain uses TRBV7-6 and TRBJ1-3; D is unclear. CDR3 length: 14 amino acids. The V end was cut by 6 bases, the J end by 0 bases, with 9 bases between. Germline V gives CDR1 SGHVS, CDR2 FNYEAQ. DNA of the CDR3: TGTGCCAGCAGTCCCACGGGCTCTGGAAACACCATATATTTT. This translates into CASSPTGSGNTIYF.

This clone was counted a single time. V gene TRBV16 combines with J gene TRBJ1-5; D call uncertain. From germline, CDR1 is KGHSY and CDR2 FQNENV. CDR3 length: 14 amino acids. V was clipped by 4 bases and J by 1 base, with 8 bases between them. The DNA for the CDR3 is TGTGCCAGCAGCCGAATCGGGAGCAATCAGCCCCAGCATTTT. Its protein product is CASSRIGSNQPQHF.

Written as DNA, the CDR3 is TGTGCCAGCAGCTTGGAAAGGGCTAGCGGGGGACAAAACATTCAGTACTTC. This gives the protein CASSLERASGGQNIQYF. The V and J genes are TRBV5-6 and TRBJ2-4, with 10 bases that match TRBD2. The CDR3 sequence is 17 residues long. Germline assignment: CDR1 SGHDT and CDR2 YYEEEE. V dropped 0 bases and J dropped 5; count of bases not matched to a gene: 8.

This chain uses TRBV5-1 with TRBJ2-6; D unclear. This CDR3 has 15 amino acids. CDR1 SGHRS and CDR2 YFSETQ come from the germline V gene. V lost 0 bases, J lost 0 bases, and 4 bases lay in between. DNA for the CDR3: TGCGCCAGCAGCTTGGCCATCTCTGGGGCCAACGTCCTGACTTTC. It is translated as CASSLAISGANVLTF.

The chain recombines TRBV4-3 with TRBJ2-3; 7 bases align to TRBD2. The V gene end was trimmed by 4 bases and the J gene end by 4 bases; junction bases not matched to a gene: 5. Germline V gene lookup returns CDR1 LGHNA and CDR2 YSLEER. The CDR3 contains 14 residues. CDR3 bases: TGCGCCAGCAGCCTCGGGGGGAGTTCAGATACGCAGTATTTT. It specifies CASSLGGSSDTQYF.

The rearrangement links TRBV7-2 to TRBJ2-5; no clear D. Trimming removed 1 base from V and 5 bases from J, with 11 bases in between. Germline CDR1 reads SGHTA; CDR2 reads FQGNSA. The CDR3 contains 14 residues. The CDR3 here is CASSLEARLETQYF. CDR3 nucleotide sequence: TGTGCCAGCAGCTTAGAGGCCCGACTGGAGACCCAGTACTTC.

This clone was counted a few times. The chain employs TRBV6-1 and TRBJ2-3, with 10 bases aligning to TRBD2. Germline V lookup: CDR1 MNHNS, CDR2 SASEGT. Losses at the gene ends were 2 bases for V and 4 bases for J; bases not matched to a gene: 12. This CDR3 has 18 amino acids. The CDR3 nucleotides are TGTGCCAGCAGTGAAAGGGTTAGCGGGGGGAAGAGTGCAGATACGCAGTATTTT. It codes for CASSERVSGGKSADTQYF.

The CDR3 spells CASSLTGGGTDTQYF. As DNA, the CDR3 is TGTGCCAGCAGCTTAACCGGCGGTGGCACAGATACGCAGTATTTT. The chain recombines TRBV7-7 with TRBJ2-3; D is unclear. The CDR3 consists of 15 residues. V dropped 2 bases and J dropped 1 base, with 10 bases sitting between them. The germline gives CDR1 SSHAT, CDR2 FNYEAQ (reference sequence).

The rearrangement uses TRBV19 and TRBJ2-4; 7 positions match TRBD1. The V segment lost 2 bases and the J segment 0 bases; nucleotides outside the gene matches: 7. CDR1 is LNHDA, CDR2 SQIVND, per germline (reference sequence). CDR3 size: 17 residues. The CDR3 sequence: CASSITRQGLAKNIQYF. CDR3 nucleotides: TGTGCCAGTAGTATAACCCGACAGGGTTTAGCCAAAAACATTCAGTACTTC. Full variable domain (remainder filled in from reference TRBV19 and TRBJ2-4): DGGITQSPKYLFRKEGQNVTLSCEQNLNHDAMYWYRQDPGQGLRLIYYSQIVNDFQKGDIAEGYSVSREKKESFPLTVTSAQKNPTAFYLCASSITRQGLAKNIQYFGAGTRLSVL.

The V gene is TRBV18, the J gene TRBJ2-5; TRBD1 might be the D (5 bases). The germline V and J ends were trimmed by 2 bases and 2 bases, with 9 bases remaining between them. Germline assignment: CDR1 KGHSH and CDR2 LQKENI. The CDR3 contains 14 residues. CDR3: CASSPRQQQETQYF. CDR3 in DNA: TGTGCCAGCTCACCAAGACAGCAACAAGAGACCCAGTACTTC.

V usage is TRBV19 and J usage is TRBJ2-1, with TRBD2 identical over 12 bases. The CDR3 runs to 16 residues. With V trimmed by 6 bases and J by 0 bases, 3 bases remained unmatched. CDR1 is LNHDA, CDR2 SQIVND, per germline (reference sequence). The CDR3 protein is CASSQTSGGSYNEQFF. Written as DNA, the CDR3 is TGTGCCAGTAGCCAGACTAGCGGGGGCTCCTACAATGAGCAGTTCTTC.

V is TRBV20-1 and J is TRBJ1-1; D is possibly TRBD1 (5 bases). Per germline, CDR1 DFQATT and CDR2 SNEGSKA (reference sequence). V lost 4 bases and J 11 bases, leaving 14 bases between the germline ends. This CDR3 is 11 amino acids long. The chain's CDR3 is CSATAVGGAFF. CDR3 in DNA: TGCAGTGCTACTGCCGTCGGGGGTGCTTTCTTT.

This rearrangement joins TRBV2 to TRBJ1-5; possibly TRBD1 for D (5 bases). V was trimmed by 2 bases and J by 7 bases, leaving 12 bases between them. CDR1 SNHLY and CDR2 FYNNEI come from the germline V gene. The CDR3 spans 14 residues. The CDR3 protein is CASSEWGVQQPQHF. The CDR3 nucleotides are TGTGCCAGCAGTGAATGGGGGGTCCAGCAGCCCCAGCATTTT.

The chain has TRBV5-1 and TRBJ1-4, with no clear D. Trimming shortened V by 4 bases and J by 7 bases, and 14 bases separated the two germline ends. Germline-derived CDR1 and CDR2 are SGHRS and YFSETQ. The CDR3 runs to 14 residues. CDR3 sequence: CASSLAGLGEKLFF. The CDR3 DNA sequence: TGCGCCAGCAGCCTTGCGGGTCTCGGTGAAAAACTGTTTTTT.

In this sample, this clone turned up a few times. In DNA form, the CDR3 reads TGTGCCAGCAGCCAGGGACAGGGGGCGCGCACTGAAGCTTTCTTT. Residues: CASSQGQGARTEAFF. The rearrangement links TRBV7-2 to TRBJ1-1; 12 nucleotides agree with TRBD1. Per the germline V gene, CDR1 is SGHTA and CDR2 is FQGNSA. The CDR3 covers 15 residues. With 5 bases clipped from V and 4 bases from J, the junction kept 5 bases outside the gene matches.

V is TRBV9 and J is TRBJ2-3, with 15 bases lining up with TRBD2. CDR3 length: 15 amino acids. In germline, CDR1 is SGDLS, CDR2 YYNGEE. The V and J ends lost 0 bases and 8 bases, in that order; junction bases with no gene match: 1. Here the CDR3 DNA reads TGTGCCAGCAGCGTAGAGGGACTAGCGGGGGGTACGCAGTATTTT. It encodes CASSVEGLAGGTQYF.

The V call is TRBV11-2, the J call TRBJ2-7; a possible D gene is TRBD1 (6 bases). V was trimmed by 5 bases and J by 6 bases, leaving 11 bases between them. This CDR3 is 12 amino acids long. The germline V gene has CDR1 SGHAT and CDR2 FQNNGV. DNA of the CDR3: TGTGCCAGCAGCGAGACAGGACTCGAGCAGTACTTC. Its translation: CASSETGLEQYF. Full variable domain (outside the CDR3, taken from reference TRBV11-2 and TRBJ2-7): EAGVAQSPRYKIIEKRQSVAFWCNPISGHATLYWYQQILGQGPKLLIQFQNNGVVDDSQLPKDRFSAERLKGVDSTLKIQPAKLEDSAVYLCASSETGLEQYFGPGTRLTVT.

The CDR3 sequence: CASSYLAGDTTGELFF. The DNA of the CDR3 is TGTGCCAGCAGCTACCTAGCGGGGGATACCACCGGGGAGCTGTTTTTT. The chain links TRBV7-6 to TRBJ2-2; 10 positions match TRBD2. This CDR3 comprises 16 residues. The V and J ends lost 4 bases and 4 bases, in that order; junction bases with no gene match: 6. CDR1 SGHVS and CDR2 FNYEAQ come from the germline V gene. Drawing the rest from reference TRBV7-6 and TRBJ2-2, the complete variable domain is GAGVSQSPRYKVTKRGQDVALRCDPISGHVSLYWYRQALGQGPEFLTYFNYEAQQDKSGLPNDRFSAERPEGSISTLTIQRTEQRDSAMYRCASSYLAGDTTGELFFGEGSRLTVL.

The V and J genes are TRBV7-9 and TRBJ2-7; D uncertain. CDR1 and CDR2 from the germline V gene are SEHNR and FQNEAQ (reference sequence). Trimming removed 5 bases at V and 2 bases at J, with 16 bases between. The CDR3 extends over 15 amino acids. The CDR3 is CASSREQYFPYEQYF. Here the CDR3 DNA reads TGTGCCAGCAGCCGAGAACAGTATTTCCCCTACGAGCAGTACTTC.

V gene TRBV5-1 combines with J gene TRBJ2-1, with 9 nucleotides matching TRBD1. Trimming cost V 4 bases and J 6 bases; bases outside gene matches: 8. The CDR3 sequence is 15 residues long. Germline CDR1 reads SGHRS; CDR2 reads YFSETQ. The CDR3 loop reads CASSRGQGRVNEQFF. Written as DNA, the CDR3 is TGCGCCAGCAGCCGAGGACAGGGGAGGGTCAATGAGCAGTTCTTC.